This is a list of T cell receptor beta chains from one sample in a study of cytomegalovirus exposure and HLA in healthy donors. Sequenced by immunoSEQ multiplex PCR; TCRdb stores in-frame clones only, minus some. The profile shows some 140,000 clones, roughly four fifths of them singletons. The specimen sequenced was PBMCs. All receptors derive from a man in his thirties or forties in good health and CMV-seronegative. The CDR3 runs from the conserved cysteine through the conserved F or W.

j_call	v_call	cdr3_aa
TRBJ2-2	TRBV7-9	CASSIVSGSNTGELFF
TRBJ2-2	TRBV5-4	CASSLGGPGELFF
TRBJ2-1	TRBV11-2	CASSVDGTGAFNEQFF
TRBJ2-4	TRBV27	CASSHDRGGLGKNIQYF
TRBJ2-3	TRBV7-2	CASSKDYLSTDTQYF
TRBJ1-2	TRBV10-3	CAISDGERSYTF
TRBJ2-7	TRBV5-1	CASSLDGQGAMYF
-	TRBV7-3	CASSFHGGGAYEQYF
TRBJ1-4	TRBV21-1	CASIRVGVREKLFF
TRBJ2-3	TRBV5-1	CASSLTGLATDTQYF
TRBJ2-1	TRBV10-1	CASSDRPEGDEQFF
TRBJ2-3	TRBV4-2	CASSQAGITDTQYF
TRBJ2-3	TRBV25-1	CASSGTSGRAGADTQYF
TRBJ1-1	TRBV5-6	CASSLVGVSTEAFF
TRBJ1-2	TRBV19	CASAGQGDYGYTF
TRBJ2-7	TRBV5-6	CASSLGAAEQYF
TRBJ2-1	TRBV19	CASSMTSGRINEQFF